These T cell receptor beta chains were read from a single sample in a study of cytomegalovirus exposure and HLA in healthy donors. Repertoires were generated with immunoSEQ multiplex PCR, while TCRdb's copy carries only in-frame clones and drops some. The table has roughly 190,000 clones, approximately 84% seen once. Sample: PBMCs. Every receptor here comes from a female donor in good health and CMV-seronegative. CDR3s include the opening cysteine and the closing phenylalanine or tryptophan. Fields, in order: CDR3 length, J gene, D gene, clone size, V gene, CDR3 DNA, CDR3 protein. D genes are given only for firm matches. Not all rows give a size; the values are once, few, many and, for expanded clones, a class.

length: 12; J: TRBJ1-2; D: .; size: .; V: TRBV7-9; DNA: TGTTCCAGCAGTCAGGGCCACTATGGCTACACCTTC; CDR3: CSSSQGHYGYTF
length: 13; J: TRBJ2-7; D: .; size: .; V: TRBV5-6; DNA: TGTGCCAGCAGCCTCCAGGTTAAGTTCGAGCAGTACTTC; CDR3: CASSLQVKFEQYF
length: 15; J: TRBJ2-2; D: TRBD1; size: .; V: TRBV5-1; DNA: TGCGCCAGCAGTCCAGACAGGGGGCATCCGGGGGAGCTGTTTTTT; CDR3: CASSPDRGHPGELFF
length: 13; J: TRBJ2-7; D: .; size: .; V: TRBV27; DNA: TGTGCCAGCAGTTACAGGAACTTGGACGAGCAGTACTTC; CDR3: CASSYRNLDEQYF
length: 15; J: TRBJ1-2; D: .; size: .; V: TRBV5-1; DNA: TGCGCCAGCAGGCCCGGACAGACAGCCTGGGGAGGCTACACCTTC; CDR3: CASRPGQTAWGGYTF
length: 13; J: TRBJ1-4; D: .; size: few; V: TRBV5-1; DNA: TGCGCCAGCAGCTTCCGAGCCGGGGAAAAACTGTTTTTT; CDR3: CASSFRAGEKLFF
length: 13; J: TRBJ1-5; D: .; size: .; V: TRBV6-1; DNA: TGTGCCAGCAGTGGAGCCTCCAATCAGCCCCAGCATTTT; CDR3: CASSGASNQPQHF
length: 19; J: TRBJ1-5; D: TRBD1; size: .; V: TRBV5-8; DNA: TGTGCCAGCAGCCAAGTAGACCGGGACAGGGGGGGTGGCAATCAGCCCCAGCATTTT; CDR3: CASSQVDRDRGGGNQPQHF
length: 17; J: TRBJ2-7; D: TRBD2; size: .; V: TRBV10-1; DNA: TGCGCCTTTAGGCCGGGACTAGCGGGAGGCGGCCCCTACGAGCAGTACTTC; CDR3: CAFRPGLAGGGPYEQYF
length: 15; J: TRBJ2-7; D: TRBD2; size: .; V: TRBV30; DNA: TGTGCCTGGAGTGCCGGAGCGGGGGTGGGCTACGAGCAGTACTTC; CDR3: CAWSAGAGVGYEQYF
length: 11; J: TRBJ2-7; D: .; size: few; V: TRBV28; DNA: TGTGCCAGTGACAGGTCCCACGAGCAGTACTTC; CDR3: CASDRSHEQYF
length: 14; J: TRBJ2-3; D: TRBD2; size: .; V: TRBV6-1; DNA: TGTGCCAGCAGTTCCCGGACTAGCGTCGATACGCAGTATTTT; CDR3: CASSSRTSVDTQYF
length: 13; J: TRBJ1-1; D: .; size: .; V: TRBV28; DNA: TGTGCCAGCAGCCGGACAGATCGTTTTGAAACTTTCTTT; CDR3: CASSRTDRFETFF
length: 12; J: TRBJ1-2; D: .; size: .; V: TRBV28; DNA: TGTGCCAGCAGTTCTGACTTTGTCAATTGCACCTTC; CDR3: CASSSDFVNCTF
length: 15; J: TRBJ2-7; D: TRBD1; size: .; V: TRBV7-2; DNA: TGTGCCAGCAGCAGTAGGGACAGGGGCTGGGACGAGCAGTACTTC; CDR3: CASSSRDRGWDEQYF
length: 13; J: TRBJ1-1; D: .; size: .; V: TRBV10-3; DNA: TGTGCCATCTTTGGGGGGGCGAGCACTGAAGCTTTCTTT; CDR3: CAIFGGASTEAFF
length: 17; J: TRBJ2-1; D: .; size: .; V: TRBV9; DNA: TGTGCCAGCAGCGCCTCTAGAACTAGATTGGGAGACAATGAGCAGTTCTTC; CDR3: CASSASRTRLGDNEQFF
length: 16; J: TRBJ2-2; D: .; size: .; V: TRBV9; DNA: TGTGCCAGCAGCTTCGCGGGACCCCGGGGTCCCGGGGAGCTGTTTTTT; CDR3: CASSFAGPRGPGELFF
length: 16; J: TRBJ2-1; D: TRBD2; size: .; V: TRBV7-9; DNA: TGTGCCAGCAGCTACCCGGGACTAGCGGGTAGGGATGAGCAGTTCTTC; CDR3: CASSYPGLAGRDEQFF
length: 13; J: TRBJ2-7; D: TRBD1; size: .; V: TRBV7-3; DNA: TGTGCCAGCAGCTTTACAGGGGGATCCGAGCAGTACTTC; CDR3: CASSFTGGSEQYF
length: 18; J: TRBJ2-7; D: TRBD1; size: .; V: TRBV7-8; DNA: TGTGCCAGCAGTCTCGAGGACAGGGGGCTTTTGTGGTCCTACGAGCAGTACTTC; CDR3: CASSLEDRGLLWSYEQYF
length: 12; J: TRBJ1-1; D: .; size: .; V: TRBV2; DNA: TGTGCCAGCAGTCGTACAAGAACTGAAGCTTTCTTT; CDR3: CASSRTRTEAFF
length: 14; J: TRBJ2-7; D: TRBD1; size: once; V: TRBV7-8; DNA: TGTGCCAGCAGCCCACAGGGGAGCTCCTACGAGCAGTACTTC; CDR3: CASSPQGSSYEQYF
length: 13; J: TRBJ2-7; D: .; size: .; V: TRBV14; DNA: TGTGCCAGCAGCCCACGGACATTCCACGAGCAGTACTTC; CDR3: CASSPRTFHEQYF
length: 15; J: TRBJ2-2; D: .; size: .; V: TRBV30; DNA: TGTGCCACCTTAGGCGGGGGCGCGAACACCGGGGAGCTGTTTTTT; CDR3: CATLGGGANTGELFF
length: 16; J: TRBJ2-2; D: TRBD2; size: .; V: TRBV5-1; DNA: TGCGCCAGCACCAGGACTAGCGGGAGCGACACCGGGGAGCTGTTTTTT; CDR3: CASTRTSGSDTGELFF
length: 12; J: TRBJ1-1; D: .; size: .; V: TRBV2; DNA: TGTGCCAGCTCCACTGCGAACACTGAAGCTTTCTTT; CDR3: CASSTANTEAFF
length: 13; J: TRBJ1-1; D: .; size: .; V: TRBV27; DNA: TGTGCCAGCAGTTTATCGGACTTCACTGAAGCTTTCTTT; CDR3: CASSLSDFTEAFF
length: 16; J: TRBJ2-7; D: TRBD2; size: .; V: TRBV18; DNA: TGTGCCAGCTCACCGAACCCTTTAGCGGGGCTATACGAGCAGTACTTC; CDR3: CASSPNPLAGLYEQYF
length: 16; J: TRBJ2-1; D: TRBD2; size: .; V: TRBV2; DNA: TGTGCCAGCACCCTGGGGGGCGGGGGGGCTCGAGGTGAGCAGTTCTTC; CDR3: CASTLGGGGARGEQFF
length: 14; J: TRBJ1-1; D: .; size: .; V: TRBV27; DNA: TGTGCCAGCAGTCCCGGGACACCGAACACTGAAGCTTTCTTT; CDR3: CASSPGTPNTEAFF
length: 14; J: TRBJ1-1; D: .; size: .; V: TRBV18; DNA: TGTGCCAGCTCATCGAGGGGGGGGGACACTGAAGCTTTCTTT; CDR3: CASSSRGGDTEAFF
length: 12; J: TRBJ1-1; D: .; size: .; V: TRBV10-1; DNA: TGCGCCAACTCCGGACAGTTAACTGAAGCTTTCTTT; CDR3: CANSGQLTEAFF
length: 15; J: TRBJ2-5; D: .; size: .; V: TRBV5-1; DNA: TGCGCCAGCAGCTCCGAGGTAATGCCCCAAGAGACCCAGTACTTC; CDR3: CASSSEVMPQETQYF
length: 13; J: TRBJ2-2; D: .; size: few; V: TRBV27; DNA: .; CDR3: CASSSSISGELFF
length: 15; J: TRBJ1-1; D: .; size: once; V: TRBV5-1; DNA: TGCGCCAGCAGCTTGTGGGGGGGTTTGGACACTGAAGCTTTCTTT; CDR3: CASSLWGGLDTEAFF
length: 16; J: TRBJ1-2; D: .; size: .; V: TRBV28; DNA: TGTGCCAGCAGTTTAGGCACAGGGTCCCTTCCTTATGGCTACACCTTC; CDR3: CASSLGTGSLPYGYTF
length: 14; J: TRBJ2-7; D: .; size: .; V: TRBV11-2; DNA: TGTGCCAGCACCTCCGACCCGACAGTGTACGAGCAGTACTTC; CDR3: CASTSDPTVYEQYF
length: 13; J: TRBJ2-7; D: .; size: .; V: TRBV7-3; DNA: TGTGCCAGCAGCCGGGACTTTTCCTACGAGCAGTACTTC; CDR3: CASSRDFSYEQYF
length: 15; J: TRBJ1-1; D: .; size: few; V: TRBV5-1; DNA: TGCGCCAGCAGCTTGGCCCCACGGGGGGACACTGAAGCTTTCTTT; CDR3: CASSLAPRGDTEAFF
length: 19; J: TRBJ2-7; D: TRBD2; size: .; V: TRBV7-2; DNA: TGTGCCAGCAGCTTAGCCGGAATGGGACTAGCGGGAGGAGCCCACGAGCAGTACTTC; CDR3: CASSLAGMGLAGGAHEQYF
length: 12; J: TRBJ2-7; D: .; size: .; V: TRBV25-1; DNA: TGTGCCAGCAGCCGGGTGAGAGAGGAGCAGTACTTC; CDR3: CASSRVREEQYF
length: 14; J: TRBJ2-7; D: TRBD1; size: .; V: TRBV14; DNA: TGTGCCAGCAGCCATGACAGGGGTTGGGACGAGCAGTACTTC; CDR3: CASSHDRGWDEQYF
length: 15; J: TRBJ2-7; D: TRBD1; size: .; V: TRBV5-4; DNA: TGTGCCAGCAGCGGGGGACAGGGGGCGGACTACGAGCAGTACTTC; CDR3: CASSGGQGADYEQYF
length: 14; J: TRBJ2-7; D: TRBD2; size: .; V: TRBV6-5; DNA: TGTGCCAGCAGGCCCGGGACTAGCGGGAGTCAGCAGTACTTC; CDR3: CASRPGTSGSQQYF
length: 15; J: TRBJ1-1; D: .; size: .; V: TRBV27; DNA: TGTGCCAGCAGTTCTAACAGGGCGCGAGGCACTGAAGCTTTCTTT; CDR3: CASSSNRARGTEAFF
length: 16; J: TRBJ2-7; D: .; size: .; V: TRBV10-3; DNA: TGTGCCATCAGTGAGAGACAGGTACCGGGGTCCTACGAGCAGTACTTC; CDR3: CAISERQVPGSYEQYF
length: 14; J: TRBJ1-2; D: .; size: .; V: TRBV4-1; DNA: TGCGCCAGCAGCCAAGACAGGGGAATTCGTGGCTACACCTTC; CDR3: CASSQDRGIRGYTF
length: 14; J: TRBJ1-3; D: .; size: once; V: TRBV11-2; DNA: TGTGCCAGCAGCTCCCGAGGACAGGGAAACACCATATATTTT; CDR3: CASSSRGQGNTIYF
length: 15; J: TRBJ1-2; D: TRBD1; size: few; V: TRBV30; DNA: TGTGCCTGGAGTACACAGGGGCGGCGTAACTATGGCTACACCTTC; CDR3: CAWSTQGRRNYGYTF
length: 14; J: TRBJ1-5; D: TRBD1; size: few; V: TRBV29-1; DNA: TGCAGCGTAGCAGGGGGCAATAGCAATCAGCCCCAGCATTTT; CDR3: CSVAGGNSNQPQHF
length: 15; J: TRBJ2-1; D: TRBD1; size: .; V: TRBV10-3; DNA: TGTGCCATCACCGAGACAGGGGGCGCTTACAATGAGCAGTTCTTC; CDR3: CAITETGGAYNEQFF